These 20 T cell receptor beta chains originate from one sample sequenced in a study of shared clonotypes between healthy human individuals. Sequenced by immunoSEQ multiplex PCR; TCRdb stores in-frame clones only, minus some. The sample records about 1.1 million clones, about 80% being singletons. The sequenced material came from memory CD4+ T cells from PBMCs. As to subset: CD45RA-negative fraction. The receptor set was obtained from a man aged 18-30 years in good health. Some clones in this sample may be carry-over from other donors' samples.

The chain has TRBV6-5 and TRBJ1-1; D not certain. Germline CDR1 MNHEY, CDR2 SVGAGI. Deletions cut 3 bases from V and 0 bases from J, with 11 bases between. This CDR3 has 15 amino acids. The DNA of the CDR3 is TGTGCCAGCAGTTATCGCCTATCCATGAACACTGAAGCTTTCTTT. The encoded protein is CASSYRLSMNTEAFF.

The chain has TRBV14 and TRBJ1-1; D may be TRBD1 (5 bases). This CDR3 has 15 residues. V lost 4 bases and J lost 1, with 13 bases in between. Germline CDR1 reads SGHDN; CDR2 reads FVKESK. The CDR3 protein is CASSRGVRANTEAFF. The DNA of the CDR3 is TGTGCCAGCAGCCGAGGGGTCAGGGCGAACACTGAAGCTTTCTTT.

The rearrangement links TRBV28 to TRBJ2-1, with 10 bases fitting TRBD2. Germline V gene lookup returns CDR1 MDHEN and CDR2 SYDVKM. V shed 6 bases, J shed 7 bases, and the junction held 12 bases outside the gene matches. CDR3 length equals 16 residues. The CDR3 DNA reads TGTGCCAGCAGCGCATACTTAGCGGGAGGAGTGAATGAGCAGTTCTTC. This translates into CASSAYLAGGVNEQFF. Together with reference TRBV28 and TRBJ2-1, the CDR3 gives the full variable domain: DVKVTQSSRYLVKRTGEKVFLECVQDMDHENMFWYRQDPGLGLRLIYFSYDVKMKEKGDIPEGYSVSREKKERFSLILESASTNQTSMYLCASSAYLAGGVNEQFFGPGTRLTVL.

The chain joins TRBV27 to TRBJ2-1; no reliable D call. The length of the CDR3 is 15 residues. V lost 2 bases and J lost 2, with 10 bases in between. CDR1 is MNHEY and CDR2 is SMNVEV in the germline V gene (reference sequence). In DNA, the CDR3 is TGTGCCAGCAGTTTAAAAGGGCCCGCCTACAATGAGCAGTTCTTC. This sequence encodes CASSLKGPAYNEQFF.

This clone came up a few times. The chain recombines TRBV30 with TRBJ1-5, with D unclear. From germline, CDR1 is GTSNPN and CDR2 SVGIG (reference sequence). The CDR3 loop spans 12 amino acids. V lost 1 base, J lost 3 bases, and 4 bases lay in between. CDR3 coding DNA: TGTGCCTGGAGTGGGACCAATCAGCCCCAGCATTTT. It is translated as CAWSGTNQPQHF.

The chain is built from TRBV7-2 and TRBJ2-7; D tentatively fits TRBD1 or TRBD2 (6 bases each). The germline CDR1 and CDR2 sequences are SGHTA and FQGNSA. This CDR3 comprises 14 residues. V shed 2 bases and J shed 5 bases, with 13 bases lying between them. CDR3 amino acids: CASSLLYREDEQYF. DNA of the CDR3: TGTGCCAGCAGCTTACTTTACAGGGAGGACGAGCAGTACTTC.

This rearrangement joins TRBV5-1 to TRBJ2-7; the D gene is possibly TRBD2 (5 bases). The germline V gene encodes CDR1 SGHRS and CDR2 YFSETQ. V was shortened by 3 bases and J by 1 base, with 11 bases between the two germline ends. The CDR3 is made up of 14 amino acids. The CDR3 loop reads CASSSISGSYEQYF. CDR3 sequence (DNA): TGCGCCAGCAGCTCGATCTCGGGGTCCTACGAGCAGTACTTC.

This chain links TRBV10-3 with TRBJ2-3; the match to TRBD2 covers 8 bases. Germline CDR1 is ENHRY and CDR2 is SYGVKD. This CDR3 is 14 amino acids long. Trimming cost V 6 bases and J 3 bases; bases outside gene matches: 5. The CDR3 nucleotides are TGTGCCATCAGGGAGCGGGAGTGGACAGATACGCAGTATTTT. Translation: CAIREREWTDTQYF.

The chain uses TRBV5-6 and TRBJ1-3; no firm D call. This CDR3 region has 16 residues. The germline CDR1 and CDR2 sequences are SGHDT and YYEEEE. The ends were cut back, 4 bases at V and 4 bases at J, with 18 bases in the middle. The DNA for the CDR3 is TGTGCCAGCAGCCCGTCGACCGGCTCGAAGGGAAACACCATATATTTT. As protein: CASSPSTGSKGNTIYF.

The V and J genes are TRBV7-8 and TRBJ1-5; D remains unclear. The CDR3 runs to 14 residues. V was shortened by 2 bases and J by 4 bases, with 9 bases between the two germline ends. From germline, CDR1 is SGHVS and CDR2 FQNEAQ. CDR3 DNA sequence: TGTGCCAGCAGCTTACTTGCCAGGAATCAGCCCCAGCATTTT. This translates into CASSLLARNQPQHF.

The CDR3 DNA follows: TGTGCCAGCGGGTGGTCCCCTAATCAGCCCCAGCATTTT. Translating gives CASGWSPNQPQHF. The chain links TRBV28 to TRBJ1-5; no reliable D call. The germline V gene has CDR1 MDHEN and CDR2 SYDVKM. With 8 bases removed from V and 4 bases from J, the gap between germline ends came to 12 bases. This CDR3 comprises 13 residues.

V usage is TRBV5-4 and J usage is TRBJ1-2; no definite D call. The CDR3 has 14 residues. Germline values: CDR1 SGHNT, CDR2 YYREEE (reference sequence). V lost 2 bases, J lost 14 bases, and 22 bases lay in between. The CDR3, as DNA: TGTGCCAGCAGCTTAGGAGAGGGAGTCCCCTTGGGGACCTTC. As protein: CASSLGEGVPLGTF.

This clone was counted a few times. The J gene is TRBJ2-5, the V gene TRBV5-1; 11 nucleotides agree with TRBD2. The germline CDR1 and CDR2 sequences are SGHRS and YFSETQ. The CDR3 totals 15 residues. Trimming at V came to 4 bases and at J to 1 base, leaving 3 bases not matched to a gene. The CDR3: CASSPTSGSQETQYF. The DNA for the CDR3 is TGCGCCAGCAGCCCTACTAGCGGGAGCCAAGAGACCCAGTACTTC.

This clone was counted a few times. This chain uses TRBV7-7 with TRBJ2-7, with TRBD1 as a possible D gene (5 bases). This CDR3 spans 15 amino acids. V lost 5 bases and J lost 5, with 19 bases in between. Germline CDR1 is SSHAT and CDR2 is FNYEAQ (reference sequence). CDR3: CASSPMLGRAHEQYF. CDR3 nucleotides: TGTGCCAGCAGCCCCATGTTAGGCAGGGCACACGAGCAGTACTTC.

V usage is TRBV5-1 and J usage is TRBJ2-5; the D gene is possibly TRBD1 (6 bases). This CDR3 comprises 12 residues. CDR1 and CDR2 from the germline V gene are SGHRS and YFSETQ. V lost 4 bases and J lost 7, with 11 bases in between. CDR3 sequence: CASSGSRGTQYF. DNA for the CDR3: TGCGCCAGCAGCGGGAGCAGGGGGACCCAGTACTTC.

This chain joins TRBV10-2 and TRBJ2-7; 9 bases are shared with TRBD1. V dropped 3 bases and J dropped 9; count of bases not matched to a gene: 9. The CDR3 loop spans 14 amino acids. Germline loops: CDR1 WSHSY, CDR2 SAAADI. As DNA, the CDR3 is TGCGCCAGCAGTGATAATACAGGGGGCTTAGGGCAGTACTTC. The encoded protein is CASSDNTGGLGQYF.

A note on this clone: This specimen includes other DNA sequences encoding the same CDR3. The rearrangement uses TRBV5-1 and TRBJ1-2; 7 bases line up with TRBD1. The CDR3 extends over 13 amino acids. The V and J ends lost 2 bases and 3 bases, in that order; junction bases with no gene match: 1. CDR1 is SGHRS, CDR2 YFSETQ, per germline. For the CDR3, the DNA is TGCGCCAGCAGCTTAGACAGGGACTATGGCTACACCTTC. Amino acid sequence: CASSLDRDYGYTF.

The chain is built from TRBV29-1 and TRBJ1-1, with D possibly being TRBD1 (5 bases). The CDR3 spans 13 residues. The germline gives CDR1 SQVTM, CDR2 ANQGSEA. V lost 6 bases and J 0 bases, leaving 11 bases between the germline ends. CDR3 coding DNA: TGCAGCGTAGAGCAGGGTATGAACACTGAAGCTTTCTTT. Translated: CSVEQGMNTEAFF. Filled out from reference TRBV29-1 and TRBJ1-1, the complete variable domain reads SAVISQKPSRDICQRGTSLTIQCQVDSQVTMMFWYRQQPGQSLTLIATANQGSEATYESGFVIDKFPISRPNLTFSTLTVSNMSPEDSSIYLCSVEQGMNTEAFFGQGTRLTVV.

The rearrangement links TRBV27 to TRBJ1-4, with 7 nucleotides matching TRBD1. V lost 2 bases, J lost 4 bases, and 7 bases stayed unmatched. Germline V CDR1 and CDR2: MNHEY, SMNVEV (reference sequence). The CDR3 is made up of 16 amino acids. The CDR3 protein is CASSLLGQTNNEKLFF. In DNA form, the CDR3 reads TGTGCCAGCAGTTTACTGGGACAGACCAATAATGAAAAACTGTTTTTT.

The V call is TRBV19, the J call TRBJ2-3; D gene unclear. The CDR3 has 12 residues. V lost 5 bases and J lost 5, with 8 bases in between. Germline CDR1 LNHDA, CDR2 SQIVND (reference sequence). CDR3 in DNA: TGTGCCAGTAGTGCGACTTTAGATACGCAGTATTTT. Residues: CASSATLDTQYF.